This TCR beta chain appears in the sequencing data of a study of blood T cell repertoires in COVID-19. On the study more broadly: Donors of Cohort 3 who recovered were those that had two negative PCRs, clearance, or symptom resolution. PBMCs, B-cell-depleted T cells, or T cells were the source of the cDNA or gDNA that made up the material.

Turning to this clone: Possible read error: a much larger clone is one base away. The identical CDR3 is also encoded by other nucleotide sequences in the sample.

The CDR3 loop spans 13 amino acids. The V gene lost 2 bases and the J gene lost 1 base, with 5 bases spanning the gap. Methods used by the authors: Reference gene primer amplification gave nucleated cell count estimates. Some clones are missing from TCRdb's copy, which holds only in-frame ones; the method was immunoSEQ multiplex PCR. V, J and clone size reflect that table, while D and trimming were determined from the DNA. The table has approximately 170,000 clones, around 80% seen once; the top ten hold 19%. Recruits, aged about 18 to 90 years, lived in 25 or so US areas. This clonotype was obtained from an older woman in a cohort exposed to, infected with or recovered from COVID-19 (not recorded which). Sequences were obtained from PBMCs or T cells enriched from blood (not recorded which). The rearrangement uses TRBV12-3 or TRBV12-4 and TRBJ1-1; D uncertain. As DNA, the CDR3 is TGTGCCAGCAGTTTAACGGGGAACACTGAAGCTTTCTTT. This encodes CASSLTGNTEAFF.